The 19 T cell receptor beta chains in this list originate from one sample, sequenced in a study of shared clonotypes between healthy human individuals. The protocol was immunoSEQ multiplex PCR, while the TCRdb copy is restricted to in-frame clones and leaves out a portion. The profile covers about 800,000 clones, with 96% appearing a single time and about 0.25% taken by the ten largest. Selected positively for CCR7 and CD45RO-negative, naive CD8 cells excluded terminally differentiated effector memory CD45RA+ cells. Sequencing used naive CD8+ T cells sorted from blood. Every receptor here comes from a man aged 25-45 years in good health.

The V call is TRBV9, the J call TRBJ2-3; D is possibly TRBD1 or TRBD2 (5 bases each). V lost 6 bases, J lost 1 base, and 15 bases lay in between. The CDR3 is made up of 15 amino acids. Germline assignment: CDR1 SGDLS and CDR2 YYNGEE. As DNA, the CDR3 is TGTGCCAGCACCAAACGGGGCTTGGGCACAGATACGCAGTATTTT. Encoded protein: CASTKRGLGTDTQYF.

This chain's CDR3 is CASSYTGKPDNEQFF. DNA for the CDR3: TGTGCCAGCAGTTATACGGGGAAGCCGGACAATGAGCAGTTCTTC. The V and J genes are TRBV6-5 and TRBJ2-1; possibly TRBD2 for D (5 bases). The CDR3 totals 15 residues. V was shortened by 3 bases and J by 5 bases, with 14 bases between the two germline ends. Germline V gene data show CDR1 as MNHEY and CDR2 as SVGAGI.

The chain employs TRBV6-1 and TRBJ1-2; D is ambiguous. This CDR3 comprises 15 residues. Deletions cut 2 bases from V and 4 bases from J, with 14 bases between. CDR1 and CDR2 (germline): MNHNS, SASEGT. In nucleotides, the CDR3 is TGTGCCAGCAGTGAAAGGACCGTCCGCCCCTATGGCTACACCTTC. Protein sequence: CASSERTVRPYGYTF.

The chain uses TRBV30 and TRBJ2-7; D is unresolved. The V gene's germline CDR1 is GTSNPN and CDR2 SVGIG (reference sequence). This CDR3 has 12 residues. Trimming pared 8 bases from V and 2 bases from J, leaving 13 bases between. For the CDR3, the DNA is TGTGCCCTGACCTCCGGGCCCTACGAGCAGTACTTC. Its translation: CALTSGPYEQYF.

Note on this clone: Other nucleotide sequences from this sample produce the same CDR3. The chain links TRBV27 to TRBJ2-7; D not certain. Trimming pared 3 bases from V and 1 base from J, leaving 10 bases between. Germline loops: CDR1 MNHEY, CDR2 SMNVEV (reference sequence). CDR3 length: 14 amino acids. The CDR3 protein is CASSFQSSSYEQYF. The CDR3 DNA sequence: TGTGCCAGCAGTTTTCAGTCAAGTTCCTACGAGCAGTACTTC.

This clone has only one observation. The chain couples TRBV7-9 to TRBJ2-2; D is unresolved. Germline CDR1 and CDR2: SEHNR and FQNEAQ (reference sequence). V was trimmed by 5 bases and J by 8 bases, leaving 9 bases between them. This CDR3 comprises 12 residues. The CDR3: CASSPAGGELFF. CDR3 DNA sequence: TGTGCCAGCAGCCCGGCCGGAGGGGAGCTGTTTTTT.

This sequence joins TRBV5-6 and TRBJ1-2; 9 bases match TRBD1. The J segment lost 1 base and the V segment lost 0 bases, leaving 13 bases of the junction unmatched. CDR1 is SGHDT and CDR2 is YYEEEE in the germline V gene. The CDR3 covers 19 residues. CDR3 nucleotide sequence: TGTGCCAGCAGCTTGGCCGGTTCACAGGGGACAGGGAATAACTATGGCTACACCTTC. As protein: CASSLAGSQGTGNNYGYTF.

The DNA of the CDR3 is TGTGCCAGCAGTTCCCGACTAGCGGGAGGGCCGGCAGATACGCAGTATTTT. It is translated as CASSSRLAGGPADTQYF. The chain combines TRBV28 with TRBJ2-3; the match to TRBD2 covers 14 bases. After removal of 4 bases from V and 4 bases from J, the junction contained 7 bases not matched to a gene. The CDR3 runs to 17 residues. Germline assignment: CDR1 MDHEN and CDR2 SYDVKM.

This clone was seen a few times. The CDR3 region has the DNA TGCGCCAGCAGTCCGCTAGCGGGGTCTTACAATGAGCAGTTCTTC. It specifies CASSPLAGSYNEQFF. The chain uses TRBV4-1 and TRBJ2-1; 9 nucleotides align to TRBD2. Germline loops: CDR1 MGHRA, CDR2 YSYEKL. The CDR3 consists of 15 residues. The trim removed 6 bases at V and 4 bases at J, leaving 7 bases unmatched.

CDR3 loop: CASSFQGLDTEAFF. The CDR3 DNA reads as TGTGCCAGCAGTTTTCAGGGGTTGGACACTGAAGCTTTCTTT. V usage is TRBV27 and J usage is TRBJ1-1; D may be TRBD1 (6 bases). The CDR3 runs 14 residues. The V end was cut by 3 bases, the J end by 3 bases, with 11 bases between. Germline values: CDR1 MNHEY, CDR2 SMNVEV (reference sequence).

The V and J genes are TRBV29-1 and TRBJ1-2; D is ambiguous. The CDR3 loop spans 11 amino acids. In germline, CDR1 is SQVTM, CDR2 ANQGSEA. V lost 3 bases and J lost 7, with 9 bases in between. The CDR3 protein is CSVDLGLGYTF. CDR3 nucleotide sequence: TGCAGCGTTGACTTAGGGCTTGGCTACACCTTC.

V gene TRBV19 combines with J gene TRBJ2-7; the D gene could be TRBD1 or TRBD2 (5 bases each). This CDR3 region has 14 residues. Germline CDR1 is LNHDA and CDR2 is SQIVND (reference sequence). The V and J ends lost 5 bases and 1 base respectively, with 12 bases between them. For the CDR3, the DNA is TGTGCCAGTAGTTCGGGACCCATTTCCTACGAGCAGTACTTC. Protein sequence: CASSSGPISYEQYF.

This rearrangement joins TRBV7-8 to TRBJ2-1; TRBD2 matches at 12 bases. Germline CDR1 reads SGHVS; CDR2 reads FQNEAQ. This CDR3 has 15 amino acids. V was pared by 5 bases and J by 5 bases, with 4 bases of the junction left unmatched. The CDR3 reads CASSPRTSGNNEQFF. In DNA form, the CDR3 reads TGTGCCAGCAGCCCCAGGACTAGCGGGAACAATGAGCAGTTCTTC. The variable domain in full, with the rest retrieved from reference TRBV7-8 and TRBJ2-1, is GAGVSQSPRYKVAKRGQDVALRCDPISGHVSLFWYQQALGQGPEFLTYFQNEAQLDKSGLPSDRFFAERPEGSVSTLKIQRTQQEDSAVYLCASSPRTSGNNEQFFGPGTRLTVL.

V gene TRBV14 combines with J gene TRBJ2-1; 11 nucleotides match TRBD1. The V gene's germline CDR1 is SGHDN and CDR2 FVKESK. The CDR3 consists of 15 residues. V lost 4 bases, J lost 6 bases, and 5 bases stayed unmatched. For the CDR3, the DNA is TGTGCCAGCAGCCGGACCGGGACAGGGGGCAATGAGCAGTTCTTC. Translation gives CASSRTGTGGNEQFF.

The gene calls are TRBV5-4 and TRBJ2-7; a weak D match, TRBD2 (5 bases). V was cut by 2 bases and J by 9 bases, with 9 bases left in between. CDR1 and CDR2 (germline): SGHNT, YYREEE (reference sequence). The CDR3 covers 11 residues. The CDR3 sequence is CASSFGGRQYF. CDR3 DNA sequence: TGTGCCAGCAGCTTCGGAGGACGGCAGTACTTC. The entire variable domain, with the rest obtained from reference TRBV5-4 and TRBJ2-7, is as follows: ETGVTQSPTHLIKTRGQQVTLRCSSQSGHNTVSWYQQALGQGPQFIFQYYREEENGRGNFPPRFSGLQFPNYSSELNVNALELDDSALYLCASSFGGRQYFGPGTRLTVT.

This clone was detected once. The V and J genes are TRBV6-1 and TRBJ2-7; either TRBD1 or TRBD2 may supply D (5 bases each). The CDR3 extends over 15 amino acids. CDR1 is MNHNS and CDR2 is SASEGT in the germline V gene. Trimming took off 2 bases at V and 4 bases at J, with 15 bases between the two ends. The CDR3: CASSESWGKGYEQYF. In DNA, the CDR3 is TGTGCCAGCAGTGAAAGTTGGGGGAAAGGGTACGAGCAGTACTTC.

Regarding this clone: The same CDR3 can be traced to other DNA sequences in this sample. V gene TRBV5-1 combines with J gene TRBJ2-7; 9 nucleotides line up with TRBD2. V shed 2 bases and J 3 bases; nucleotides not matched to a gene: 6. The CDR3 has 15 residues. The V gene's germline CDR1 is SGHRS and CDR2 YFSETQ. CDR3 region: CASSLVAGASYEQYF. CDR3 DNA sequence: TGCGCCAGCAGCTTAGTAGCGGGGGCGAGCTACGAGCAGTACTTC. The full variable domain, rest sourced from reference TRBV5-1 and TRBJ2-7, is KAGVTQTPRYLIKTRGQQVTLSCSPISGHRSVSWYQQTPGQGLQFLFEYFSETQRNKGNFPGRFSGRQFSNSRSEMNVSTLELGDSALYLCASSLVAGASYEQYFGPGTRLTVT.

The gene calls are TRBV19 and TRBJ1-4; TRBD1 might be the D (5 bases). V was trimmed by 6 bases and J by 5 bases, leaving 19 bases between them. This CDR3 has 16 amino acids. Germline V gives CDR1 LNHDA, CDR2 SQIVND (reference sequence). CDR3 DNA sequence: TGTGCCAGTAGGCAGAGGGACGTCGCTGAGAATGAAAAACTGTTTTTT. This gives the protein CASRQRDVAENEKLFF.

The rearrangement joins TRBV27 to TRBJ1-1; unclear D gene. V was cut by 7 bases and J by 1 base, with 10 bases left in between. Per the germline V gene, CDR1 is MNHEY and CDR2 is SMNVEV (reference sequence). The CDR3 contains 13 residues. Here the CDR3 reads CASKMDENTEAFF. CDR3 in DNA: TGTGCCAGCAAAATGGATGAGAACACTGAAGCTTTCTTT.